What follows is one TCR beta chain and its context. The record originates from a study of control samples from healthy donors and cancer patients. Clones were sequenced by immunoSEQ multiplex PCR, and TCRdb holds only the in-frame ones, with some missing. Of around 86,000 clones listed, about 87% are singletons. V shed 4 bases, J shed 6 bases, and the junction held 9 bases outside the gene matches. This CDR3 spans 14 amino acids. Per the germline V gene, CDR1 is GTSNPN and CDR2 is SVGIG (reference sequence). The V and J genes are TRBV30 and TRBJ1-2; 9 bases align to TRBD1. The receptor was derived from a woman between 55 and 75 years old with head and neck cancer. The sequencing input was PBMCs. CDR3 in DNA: TGTGCCTGGAAACAGGGGGCGTTCAATCATGGCTACACCTTC. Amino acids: CAWKQGAFNHGYTF.